This T cell receptor (beta chain) was captured in a study of blood T cell repertoires in COVID-19. Study information: T cells, B-cell-depleted T cells, or PBMCs supplied cDNA or gDNA.

Which cohort a participant joined came from the clinical history participants gave. Donors in Cohort 3 who had recovered were those with two negative PCRs, healthcare professional clearance, or resolution of their symptoms. In the original processing: Estimation of nucleated cell counts was performed using reference gene primer amplification. Sequenced by immunoSEQ multiplex PCR; TCRdb stores in-frame clones only, minus some. V and J calls and clone size are given by that table; D and trimming were obtained from the DNA. Among around 200,000 clones listed, approximately 90% were seen once. The origin of this receptor is a man under 40 who had recovered from COVID-19. The sequenced sample was PBMCs or T cells enriched from blood (not recorded which).

CDR3 sequence reads: CASSYRTGSLADTQYF. The DNA of the CDR3 is TGCGCCAGCAGCTATCGGACAGGGAGTTTGGCAGATACGCAGTATTTT. The V call is TRBV5-1, the J call TRBJ2-3, with 8 bases that match TRBD1. Germline CDR1 SGHRS, CDR2 YFSETQ. Trimming took 3 bases from V and 4 from J; bases not matched to a gene: 10. The CDR3 consists of 16 residues.